These 24 T cell receptor beta chains came from one sample sequenced in a study of T cell changes during pregnancy in multiple sclerosis. Only in-frame clones appear in the TCRdb table, and some are missing; sequencing was by immunoSEQ multiplex PCR. The sample yields some 36,000 clones, 90% seen once. This specimen was CD4+ T cells from peripheral blood mononuclear cells, taken in the second trimester of pregnancy. The receptors shown here come from a female donor with multiple sclerosis, enrolled in a pregnancy study.

This clone was counted a few times. J is TRBJ2-3 and V is TRBV4-1; TRBD2 is a possible D gene (5 bases). This CDR3 contains 16 residues. CDR1 is MGHRA, CDR2 YSYEKL, per germline. Between the trimmed V and J ends, which lost 0 bases and 2 bases, there was a span of 12 bases. The CDR3 sequence is CASSQELRAPTDTQYF. The DNA of the CDR3 is TGCGCCAGCAGCCAAGAATTGAGGGCTCCCACAGATACGCAGTATTTT.

The rearrangement uses TRBV7-2 and TRBJ1-4, with TRBD1 as a possible D gene (6 bases). Trimming cost V 4 bases and J 4 bases, with 16 bases left between them. The CDR3 consists of 16 residues. Germline V gene data show CDR1 as SGHTA and CDR2 as FQGNSA. The CDR3 region is CASSSQTGLLNEKLFF. The CDR3 nucleotides read TGTGCCAGCAGCTCCCAGACAGGCCTTCTTAATGAAAAACTGTTTTTT.

The V and J genes are TRBV29-1 and TRBJ2-6; D gene ambiguous. CDR1 and CDR2 from the germline V gene are SQVTM and ANQGSEA. This CDR3 has 12 residues. V gave up 4 bases and J gave up 9 bases, with 10 bases separating them. CDR3: CSVGNSFNVLTF. CDR3 in DNA: TGCAGCGTTGGTAACAGCTTCAACGTCCTGACTTTC.

V and J are TRBV5-6 and TRBJ1-1; D gene ambiguous. V gave up 0 bases and J gave up 7 bases, with 7 bases separating them. This CDR3 comprises 12 residues. Germline CDR1 and CDR2: SGHDT and YYEEEE. The CDR3 nucleotides are TGTGCCAGCAGCTTGGGCAGGCTTGAAGCTTTCTTT. This encodes CASSLGRLEAFF.

This chain links TRBV6-5 with TRBJ1-1, with D maybe TRBD1 (6 bases). This CDR3 comprises 14 residues. V lost 0 bases, J lost 5 bases, and 10 bases lay in between. CDR1 and CDR2 from the germline V gene are MNHEY and SVGAGI. CDR3 sequence (DNA): TGTGCCAGCAGTTACTCCCTCGGGACAACTGAAGCTTTCTTT. It specifies CASSYSLGTTEAFF.

V gene TRBV27 combines with J gene TRBJ1-1; the D gene is possibly TRBD1 (5 bases). V lost 2 bases and J 3 bases, leaving 7 bases between the germline ends. CDR3 size: 13 residues. CDR1 is MNHEY and CDR2 is SMNVEV in the germline V gene (reference sequence). The CDR3 coding sequence is TGTGCCAGCAGTTTACAGGGATACACTGAAGCTTTCTTT. As protein: CASSLQGYTEAFF.

This clone was detected once. The genes are TRBV5-1 and TRBJ1-2; no clear D. The CDR3 is 11 amino acids. The V and J ends lost 0 bases and 8 bases respectively, with 5 bases between them. In germline, CDR1 is SGHRS, CDR2 YFSETQ. In nucleotides, the CDR3 is TGCGCCAGCAGCTTGGGTGGCGGCTACACCTTC. Its translation is CASSLGGGYTF. Together with reference TRBV5-1 and TRBJ1-2, the CDR3 gives the full variable domain: KAGVTQTPRYLIKTRGQQVTLSCSPISGHRSVSWYQQTPGQGLQFLFEYFSETQRNKGNFPGRFSGRQFSNSRSEMNVSTLELGDSALYLCASSLGGGYTFGSGTRLTVV.

The CDR3 reads CASSLDPFAGVYNEQFF. The CDR3 bases are TGTGCCAGCAGCTTAGATCCCTTCGCGGGAGTGTACAATGAGCAGTTCTTC. The V gene is TRBV11-2, the J gene TRBJ2-1; TRBD2 matches 7 bases. CDR1 is SGHAT and CDR2 is FQNNGV in the germline V gene. After removal of 0 bases from V and 4 bases from J, the junction contained 9 bases not matched to a gene. CDR3 length equals 17 residues.

The chain recombines TRBV5-4 with TRBJ2-3, with D possibly TRBD2 on 6 matching bases. The CDR3 has 16 amino acids. Deletions cut 2 bases from V and 0 bases from J, with 13 bases between. Germline values: CDR1 SGHNT, CDR2 YYREEE (reference sequence). The CDR3 DNA sequence: TGTGCCAGCAGCTTCTATGGGGGGACTAGCACAGATACGCAGTATTTT. Translation: CASSFYGGTSTDTQYF.

Details on this clone: This sample includes further DNA sequences coding for the same CDR3. The chain combines TRBV7-9 with TRBJ1-1; D is possibly TRBD1 (5 bases). This CDR3 has 12 amino acids. Trimming left V 2 bases short and J 4 bases short, with 5 bases between. Germline V gene lookup returns CDR1 SEHNR and CDR2 FQNEAQ (reference sequence). The CDR3 region has the DNA TGTGCCAGCAGCTTAAGGGGCACTGAAGCTTTCTTT. As protein: CASSLRGTEAFF.

The chain couples TRBV7-9 to TRBJ1-5; D is perhaps TRBD1 (5 bases). Germline V gene sequence: CDR1 SEHNR, CDR2 FQNEAQ (reference sequence). This CDR3 has 17 amino acids. V lost 1 base and J 2 bases, leaving 15 bases between the germline ends. The CDR3 bases are TGTGCCAGCAGCTTAGTACTTGGGACTTCCCGCAATCAGCCCCAGCATTTT. It specifies CASSLVLGTSRNQPQHF.

V usage is TRBV29-1 and J usage is TRBJ1-5; 7 bases are a match to TRBD1. V shed 8 bases and J 6 bases; nucleotides not matched to a gene: 10. This CDR3 is 13 amino acids long. In germline, CDR1 is SQVTM, CDR2 ANQGSEA. CDR3 loop: CSIRQGEGQPQHF. The CDR3, as DNA: TGCAGCATCCGACAGGGTGAAGGTCAGCCCCAGCATTTT.

The chain recombines TRBV18 with TRBJ1-1; 7 nucleotides match TRBD1. V lost 6 bases to trimming and J lost 2 bases; unmatched junction nucleotides: 9. CDR1 is KGHSH and CDR2 is LQKENI in the germline V gene. The CDR3 has 15 residues. Here the CDR3 reads CASSPRQGGNTEAFF. The CDR3 DNA reads as TGTGCCAGCTCCCCCCGGCAGGGGGGAAACACTGAAGCTTTCTTT.

The chain combines TRBV30 with TRBJ2-1; the match to TRBD1 covers 9 bases. Trimming at V came to 3 bases and at J to 8 bases, leaving 11 bases not matched to a gene. Germline V gene sequence: CDR1 GTSNPN, CDR2 SVGIG (reference sequence). This CDR3 contains 15 residues. This CDR3 is CAWRPPGTGYYEQFF. The CDR3 nucleotides are TGTGCCTGGAGGCCTCCTGGGACAGGGTATTATGAGCAGTTCTTC.

The rearrangement links TRBV6-5 to TRBJ2-3; D might be TRBD2 (5 bases). Germline assignment: CDR1 MNHEY and CDR2 SVGAGI. This CDR3 is built from 16 residues. Trimming pared 0 bases from V and 1 base from J, leaving 11 bases between. Written as DNA, the CDR3 is TGTGCCAGCAGTTACTCGGCGAGCGGCCGCACAGATACGCAGTATTTT. It translates to CASSYSASGRTDTQYF.

The chain combines TRBV5-1 with TRBJ1-3; no clear D gene. The CDR3 spans 15 residues. V lost 0 bases and J 0 bases, leaving 7 bases between the germline ends. CDR1 and CDR2 from the germline V gene are SGHRS and YFSETQ. CDR3: CASSLGEGSGNTIYF. CDR3 in DNA: TGCGCCAGCAGCTTGGGGGAGGGCTCTGGAAACACCATATATTTT. Full variable domain (missing parts from reference TRBV5-1 and TRBJ1-3): KAGVTQTPRYLIKTRGQQVTLSCSPISGHRSVSWYQQTPGQGLQFLFEYFSETQRNKGNFPGRFSGRQFSNSRSEMNVSTLELGDSALYLCASSLGEGSGNTIYFGEGSWLTVV.

The chain joins TRBV10-3 to TRBJ2-3; D gene uncertain. The CDR3 is 14 residues long. V was cut by 3 bases and J by 2 bases, with 9 bases left in between. Germline V gene lookup returns CDR1 ENHRY and CDR2 SYGVKD. CDR3 nucleotide sequence: TGTGCCATCAGTGATCGGCAGGTCACAGATACGCAGTATTTT. Translating gives CAISDRQVTDTQYF.

The chain is built from TRBV10-3 and TRBJ1-1, with D possibly being TRBD1 (6 bases). V lost 6 bases and J 8 bases, leaving 13 bases between the germline ends. The CDR3 runs to 12 residues. Germline-derived CDR1 and CDR2 are ENHRY and SYGVKD. This chain's CDR3 is CAISRDRQEAFF. For the CDR3, the DNA is TGTGCCATCAGCCGAGACAGGCAGGAAGCTTTCTTT.

This clone was detected only once. The chain joins TRBV6-5 to TRBJ2-5, with unresolved D. CDR1 is MNHEY, CDR2 SVGAGI, per germline. Trimming pared 7 bases from V and 1 base from J, leaving 10 bases between. There are 13 residues in the CDR3. DNA of the CDR3: TGTGCCAGCATAGCAGAAGGCCAAGAGACCCAGTACTTC. Its protein product is CASIAEGQETQYF.

The chain employs TRBV5-1 and TRBJ2-1, with 10 bases that match TRBD2. Germline V lookup: CDR1 SGHRS, CDR2 YFSETQ. Germline trimming cut 0 bases from V and 7 bases from J; bases unmatched to any gene: 7. The CDR3 is 16 residues long. The CDR3 nucleotides read TGCGCCAGCAGCTTGGGGGGACTAGCGTCCTGGAATGAGCAGTTCTTC. Protein: CASSLGGLASWNEQFF. Full variable domain (remainder filled in from reference TRBV5-1 and TRBJ2-1): KAGVTQTPRYLIKTRGQQVTLSCSPISGHRSVSWYQQTPGQGLQFLFEYFSETQRNKGNFPGRFSGRQFSNSRSEMNVSTLELGDSALYLCASSLGGLASWNEQFFGPGTRLTVL.

The rearrangement links TRBV10-3 to TRBJ1-5; D call uncertain. The germline V gene has CDR1 ENHRY and CDR2 SYGVKD. The V gene lost 2 bases and the J gene lost 0 bases, with 14 bases spanning the gap. The CDR3 runs to 17 residues. Written as DNA, the CDR3 is TGTGCCATCAGTGAGGCACTTGGACTGGGTAGCAATCAGCCCCAGCATTTT. Encoded protein: CAISEALGLGSNQPQHF.

The V call is TRBV7-2, the J call TRBJ1-5; perhaps TRBD1 as D (5 bases). The V gene lost 5 bases and the J gene lost 4 bases, with 6 bases spanning the gap. CDR3 length: 12 amino acids. Per germline, CDR1 SGHTA and CDR2 FQGNSA. DNA of the CDR3: TGTGCCAGCAGCGCAGGGAATCAGCCCCAGCATTTT. The encoded protein is CASSAGNQPQHF.

J is TRBJ2-5 and V is TRBV10-3, with 7 bases aligning to TRBD1. The CDR3 length is 14 residues. The germline V gene encodes CDR1 ENHRY and CDR2 SYGVKD. The V segment lost 6 bases and the J segment 3 bases; nucleotides outside the gene matches: 7. In DNA form, the CDR3 reads TGTGCCATCAGCCCGGGACAGATCGAAGAGACCCAGTACTTC. Translation: CAISPGQIEETQYF.

The CDR3 loop reads CASSLARNQETQYF. CDR3 bases: TGCGCCAGCAGCTTGGCCAGGAACCAAGAGACCCAGTACTTC. The rearrangement links TRBV5-1 to TRBJ2-5; no reliable D call. This CDR3 spans 14 amino acids. Trimming took off 0 bases at V and 0 bases at J, with 6 bases between the two ends. Per the germline V gene, CDR1 is SGHRS and CDR2 is YFSETQ. The full variable domain, in which reference TRBV5-1 and TRBJ2-5 provide the parts outside the CDR3, is KAGVTQTPRYLIKTRGQQVTLSCSPISGHRSVSWYQQTPGQGLQFLFEYFSETQRNKGNFPGRFSGRQFSNSRSEMNVSTLELGDSALYLCASSLARNQETQYFGPGTRLLVL.